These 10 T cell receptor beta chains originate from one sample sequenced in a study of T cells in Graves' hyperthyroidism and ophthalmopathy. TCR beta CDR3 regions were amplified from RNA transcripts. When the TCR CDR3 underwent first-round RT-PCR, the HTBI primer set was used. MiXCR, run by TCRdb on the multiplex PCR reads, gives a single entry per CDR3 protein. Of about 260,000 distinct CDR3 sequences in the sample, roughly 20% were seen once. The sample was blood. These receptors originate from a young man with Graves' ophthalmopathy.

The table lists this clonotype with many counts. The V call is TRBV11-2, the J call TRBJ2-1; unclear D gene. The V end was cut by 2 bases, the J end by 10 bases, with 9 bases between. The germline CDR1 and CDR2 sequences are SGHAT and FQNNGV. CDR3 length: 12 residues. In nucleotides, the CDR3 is TGTGCCAGCAGCTTATTTCTAGGGGAGCAGTTCTTC. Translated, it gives CASSLFLGEQFF. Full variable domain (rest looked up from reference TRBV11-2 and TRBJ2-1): EAGVAQSPRYKIIEKRQSVAFWCNPISGHATLYWYQQILGQGPKLLIQFQNNGVVDDSQLPKDRFSAERLKGVDSTLKIQPAKLEDSAVYLCASSLFLGEQFFGPGTRLTVL.

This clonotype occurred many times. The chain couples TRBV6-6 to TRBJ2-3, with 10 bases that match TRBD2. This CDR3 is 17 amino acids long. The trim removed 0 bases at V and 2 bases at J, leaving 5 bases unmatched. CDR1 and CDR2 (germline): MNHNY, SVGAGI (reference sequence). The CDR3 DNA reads TGTGCCAGCAGTTACTCGAAAAGCGGGAGGGCCACAGATACGCAGTATTTT. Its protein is CASSYSKSGRATDTQYF.

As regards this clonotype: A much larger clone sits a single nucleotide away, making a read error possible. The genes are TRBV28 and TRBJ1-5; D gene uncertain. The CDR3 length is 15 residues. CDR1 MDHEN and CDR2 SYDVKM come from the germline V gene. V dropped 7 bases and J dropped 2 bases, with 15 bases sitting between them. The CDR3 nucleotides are TGTGCCAGCACGCCCCCCGTCTGGGGCAATCAGCCCCAGCATTTT. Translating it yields CASTPPVWGNQPQHF.

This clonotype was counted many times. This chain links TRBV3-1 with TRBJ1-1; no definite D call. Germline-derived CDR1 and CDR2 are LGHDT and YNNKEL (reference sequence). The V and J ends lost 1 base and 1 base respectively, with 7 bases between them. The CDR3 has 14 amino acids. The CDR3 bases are TGTGCCAGCAGCCAAGGCGGTGCGAACACTGAAGCTTTCTTT. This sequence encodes CASSQGGANTEAFF.

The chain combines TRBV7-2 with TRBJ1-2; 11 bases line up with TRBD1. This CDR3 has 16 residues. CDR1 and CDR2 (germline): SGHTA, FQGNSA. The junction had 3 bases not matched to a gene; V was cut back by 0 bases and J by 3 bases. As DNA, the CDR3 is TGTGCCAGCAGCTTAGCGACGGGACAGGGGGACTATGGCTACACCTTC. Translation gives CASSLATGQGDYGYTF.

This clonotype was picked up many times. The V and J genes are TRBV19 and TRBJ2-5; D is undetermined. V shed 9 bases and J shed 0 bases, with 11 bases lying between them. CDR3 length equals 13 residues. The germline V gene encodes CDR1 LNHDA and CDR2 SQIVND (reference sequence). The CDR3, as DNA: TGTGCCAGCAGTGGGCAGAACCAAGAGACCCAGTACTTC. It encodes CASSGQNQETQYF.

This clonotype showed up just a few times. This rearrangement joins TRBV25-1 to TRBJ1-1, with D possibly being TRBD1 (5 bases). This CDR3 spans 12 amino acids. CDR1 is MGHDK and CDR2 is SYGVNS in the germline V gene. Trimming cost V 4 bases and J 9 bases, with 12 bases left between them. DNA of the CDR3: TGTGCCAGCAGTGGCGGGGGAGGGAAAGCTTTCTTT. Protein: CASSGGGGKAFF.

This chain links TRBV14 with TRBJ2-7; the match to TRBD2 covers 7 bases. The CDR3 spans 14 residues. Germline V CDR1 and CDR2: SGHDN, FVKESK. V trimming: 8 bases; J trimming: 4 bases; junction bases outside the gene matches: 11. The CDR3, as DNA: TGTGCCAGCCGACAGCACGGGAGGTCTTACGAGCAGTACTTC. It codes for CASRQHGRSYEQYF.

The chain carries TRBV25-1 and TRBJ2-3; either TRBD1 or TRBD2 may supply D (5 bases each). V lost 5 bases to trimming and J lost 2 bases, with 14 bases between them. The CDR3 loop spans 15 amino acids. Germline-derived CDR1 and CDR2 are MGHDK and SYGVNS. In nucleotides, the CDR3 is TGTGCCAGCAGTCCAACCGGGACGATCACAGATACGCAGTATTTT. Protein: CASSPTGTITDTQYF. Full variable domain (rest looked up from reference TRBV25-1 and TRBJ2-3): EADIYQTPRYLVIGTGKKITLECSQTMGHDKMYWYQQDPGMELHLIHYSYGVNSTEKGDLSSESTVSRIRTEHFPLTLESARPSHTSQYLCASSPTGTITDTQYFGPGTRLTVL.

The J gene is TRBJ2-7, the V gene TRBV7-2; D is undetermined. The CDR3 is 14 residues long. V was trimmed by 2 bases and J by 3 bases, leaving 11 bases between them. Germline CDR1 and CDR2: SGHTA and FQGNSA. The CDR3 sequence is CASSLRVQSYEQYF. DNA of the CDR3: TGTGCCAGCAGCTTAAGGGTACAGAGCTACGAGCAGTACTTC.